In its sample, the clone carrying this T cell receptor (beta chain) was seen a few times. Its antigen is unknown. The sample belongs to a study of blood T cells in healthy people across ages. About the study: Per two T cells, about one barcoded beta molecule was captured through template switching. Study results and limitations: Possibly confounding the expanded clonotype changes was the fact that donor CMV status was unknown. Versus aged donors, long-lived donors had higher diversity and more naive CD4+ cells.

The authors ran a second PCR of roughly 6 to 12 cycles using a sample-barcoded 5' primer and a J-beta primer mix. Each CDR3 protein gets one entry after TCRdb re-called the 5' RACE reads with MiXCR. The sample yields some 710,000 distinct CDR3 sequences, around 45% seen once. Peripheral blood was drawn, around 9.3 milliliters per donor. The germline V gene encodes CDR1 MNHNY and CDR2 SVGAGI (reference sequence). The CDR3 totals 10 residues. Trimming removed 5 bases from V and 10 bases from J, with 8 bases in between. The sample was blood. This sequence originates from an elderly man in good health. The chain is built from TRBV6-6 and TRBJ1-2; D remains unclear. The CDR3 protein is CASSVVFYTF. The CDR3 DNA sequence: TGTGCCAGCAGTGTAGTCTTCTACACCTTC.